This T cell receptor beta chain came from a study of Ad26.COV2.S vaccination and SARS-CoV-2 variants. For the study at large: Trial arm assignment for the donor was COV1001 Ad26.COV2.S.

With regard to this clone: Its antigen is unknown.

As to treatment: about 20 received Ad26.COV2.S at low or high dose, single or two shots; roughly five received placebo; per-sample allocation not given. Samples came from day 63 after the first vaccine or placebo injection. The ends lost 4 bases at V and 4 bases at J; junction bases unmatched: 3. The CDR3 consists of 12 residues. Germline CDR1 reads SQVTM; CDR2 reads ANQGSEA. Study findings and constraints: Placebo recipients trailed vaccine recipients in spike-specific TCR breadth. The TCR-based breadth and depth measures might underestimate overall T cell responses.

TCRdb's copy holds only in-frame clones and misses some; the assay was immunoSEQ multiplex PCR. This table has 200,000 to 250,000 clones, approximately 87% appearing once. The source is a person between 18 and 65 years old who received the Ad26.COV2.S COVID-19 vaccine or a placebo. The rearrangement joins TRBV29-1 to TRBJ1-1, with TRBD1 matching 7 bases. Source: peripheral blood, taken in a trial of Ad26.COV2.S vaccine versus placebo. CDR3 sequence (DNA): TGCAGCGTTGGACAGGGTCCCACTGAAGCTTTCTTT. Protein: CSVGQGPTEAFF.